This T cell receptor beta chain is from a study of identical twins. V dropped 5 bases and J dropped 8; count of bases not matched to a gene: 11. Germline V lookup: CDR1 MNHEY, CDR2 SMNVEV (reference sequence). The CDR3 has 16 residues. Template switching created a universal primer site, and the cDNA included unique molecular identifiers. TCRdb ran MiXCR on the 5' RACE reads and lists one entry per CDR3 protein. The sample contains under 800,000 distinct CDR3 sequences, less than 25% of which appear only once. This sample was also put to use in a study of T cells expressing NK-cell markers.

Specimen: PBMCs. This receptor was obtained from a young woman in good health. This rearrangement joins TRBV27 to TRBJ2-1; 11 positions match TRBD2. CDR3 DNA: TGTGCCAGCAGTCCGGCTAGCGGGAGGAAGAGGGATGAGCAGTTCTTC. Translating gives CASSPASGRKRDEQFF.